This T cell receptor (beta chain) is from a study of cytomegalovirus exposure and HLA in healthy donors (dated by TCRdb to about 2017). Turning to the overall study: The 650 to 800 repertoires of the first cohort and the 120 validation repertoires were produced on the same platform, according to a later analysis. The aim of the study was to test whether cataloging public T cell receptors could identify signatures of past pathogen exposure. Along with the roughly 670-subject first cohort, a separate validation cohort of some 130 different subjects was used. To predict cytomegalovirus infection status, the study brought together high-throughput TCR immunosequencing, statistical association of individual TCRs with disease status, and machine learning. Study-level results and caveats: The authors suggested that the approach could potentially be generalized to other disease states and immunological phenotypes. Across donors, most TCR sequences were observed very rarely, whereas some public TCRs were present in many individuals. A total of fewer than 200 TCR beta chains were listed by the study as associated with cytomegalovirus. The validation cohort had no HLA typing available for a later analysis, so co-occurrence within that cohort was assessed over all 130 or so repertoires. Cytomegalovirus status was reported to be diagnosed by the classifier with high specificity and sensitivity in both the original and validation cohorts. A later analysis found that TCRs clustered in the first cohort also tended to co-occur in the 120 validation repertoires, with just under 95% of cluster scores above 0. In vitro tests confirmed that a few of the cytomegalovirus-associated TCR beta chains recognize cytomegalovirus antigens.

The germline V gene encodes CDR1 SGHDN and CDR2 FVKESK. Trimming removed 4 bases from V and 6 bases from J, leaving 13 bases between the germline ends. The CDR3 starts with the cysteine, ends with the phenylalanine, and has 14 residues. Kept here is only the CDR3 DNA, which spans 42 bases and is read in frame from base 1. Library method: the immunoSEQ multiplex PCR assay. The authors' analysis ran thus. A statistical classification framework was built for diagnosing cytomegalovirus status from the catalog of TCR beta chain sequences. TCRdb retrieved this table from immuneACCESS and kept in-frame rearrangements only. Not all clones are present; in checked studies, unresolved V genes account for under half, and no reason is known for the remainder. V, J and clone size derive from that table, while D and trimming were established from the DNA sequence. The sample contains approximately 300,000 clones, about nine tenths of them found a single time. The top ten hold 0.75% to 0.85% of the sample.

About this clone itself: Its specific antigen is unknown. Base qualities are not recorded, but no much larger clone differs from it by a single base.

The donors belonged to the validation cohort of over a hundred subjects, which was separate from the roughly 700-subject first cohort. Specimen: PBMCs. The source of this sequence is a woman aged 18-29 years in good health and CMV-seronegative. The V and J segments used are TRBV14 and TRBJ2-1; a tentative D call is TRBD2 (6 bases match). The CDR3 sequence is CASSPQGLPNEQFF. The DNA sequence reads TGTGCCAGCAGCCCCCAGGGACTCCCCAATGAGCAGTTCTTC.